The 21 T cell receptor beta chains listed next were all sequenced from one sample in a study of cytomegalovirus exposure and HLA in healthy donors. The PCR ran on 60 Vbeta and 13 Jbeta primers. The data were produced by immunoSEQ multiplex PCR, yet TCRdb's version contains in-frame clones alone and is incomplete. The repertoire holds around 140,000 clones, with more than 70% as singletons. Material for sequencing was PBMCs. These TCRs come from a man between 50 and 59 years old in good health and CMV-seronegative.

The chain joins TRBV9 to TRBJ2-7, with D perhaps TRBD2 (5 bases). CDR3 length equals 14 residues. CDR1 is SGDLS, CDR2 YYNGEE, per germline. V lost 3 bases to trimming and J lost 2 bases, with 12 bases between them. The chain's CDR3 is CASSGKDYPYEQYF. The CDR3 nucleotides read TGTGCCAGCAGCGGAAAAGACTACCCCTACGAGCAGTACTTC.

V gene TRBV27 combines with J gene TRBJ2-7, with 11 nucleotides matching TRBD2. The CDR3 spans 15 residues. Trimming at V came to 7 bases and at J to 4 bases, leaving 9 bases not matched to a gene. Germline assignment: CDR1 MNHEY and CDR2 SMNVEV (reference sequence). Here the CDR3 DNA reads TGTGCCAGCAAGGGACTAGCGGCCTCTGATTACGAGCAGTACTTC. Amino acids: CASKGLAASDYEQYF.

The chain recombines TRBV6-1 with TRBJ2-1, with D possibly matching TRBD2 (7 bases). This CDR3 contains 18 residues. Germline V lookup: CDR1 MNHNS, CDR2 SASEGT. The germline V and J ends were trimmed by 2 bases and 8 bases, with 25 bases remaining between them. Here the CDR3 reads CASSEPRGRGAHRDEQFF. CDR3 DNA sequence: TGTGCCAGCAGTGAACCTAGGGGTCGGGGGGCCCACCGGGATGAGCAGTTCTTC.

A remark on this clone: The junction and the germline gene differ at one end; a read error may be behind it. CDR3 DNA sequence: TGTGTCAGCAAATCTGAACAGGCAAAAAATCAGCCCCAGCATTTT. It is translated as CVSKSEQAKNQPQHF. The genes are TRBV6-1 and TRBJ1-5; D may be TRBD1 (5 bases). The CDR3 sequence is 15 residues long. CDR1 is MNHNS, CDR2 SASEGT, per germline.

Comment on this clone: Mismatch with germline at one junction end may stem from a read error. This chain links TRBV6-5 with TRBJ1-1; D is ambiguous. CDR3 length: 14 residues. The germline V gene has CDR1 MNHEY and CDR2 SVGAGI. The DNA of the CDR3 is TGTGCCAGCAGGTACTCGGCCACCCATCGAGGGGCTTTCTTT. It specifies CASRYSATHRGAFF.

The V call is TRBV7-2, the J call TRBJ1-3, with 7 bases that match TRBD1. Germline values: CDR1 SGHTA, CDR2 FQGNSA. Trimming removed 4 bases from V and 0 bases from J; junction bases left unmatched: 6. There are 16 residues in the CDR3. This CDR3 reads CASSSDRPLSGNTIYF. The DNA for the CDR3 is TGTGCCAGCAGCTCGGACAGGCCCCTCTCTGGAAACACCATATATTTT.

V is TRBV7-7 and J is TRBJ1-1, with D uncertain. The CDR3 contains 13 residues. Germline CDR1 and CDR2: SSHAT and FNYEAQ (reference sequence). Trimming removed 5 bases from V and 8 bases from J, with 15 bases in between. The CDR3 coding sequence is TGTGCCAGCAGCGTAGAGGTAGGAGCCGAAGCTTTCTTT. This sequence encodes CASSVEVGAEAFF.

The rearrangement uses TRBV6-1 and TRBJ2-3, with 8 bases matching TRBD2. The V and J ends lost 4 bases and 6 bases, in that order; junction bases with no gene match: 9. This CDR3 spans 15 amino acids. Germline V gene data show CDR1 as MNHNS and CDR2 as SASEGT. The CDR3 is CASSVSGNRVDTQYF. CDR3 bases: TGTGCCAGCAGTGTTAGCGGGAACCGGGTGGATACGCAGTATTTT.

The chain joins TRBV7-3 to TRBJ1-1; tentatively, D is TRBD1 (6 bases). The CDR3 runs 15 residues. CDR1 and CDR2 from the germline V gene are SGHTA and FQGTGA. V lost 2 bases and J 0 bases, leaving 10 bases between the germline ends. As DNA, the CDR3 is TGTGCCAGCAGCTTATCGACAGGAATGAACACTGAAGCTTTCTTT. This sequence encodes CASSLSTGMNTEAFF.

CDR3 region: CASSDARGDSTDTQYF. CDR3 coding DNA: TGTGCCAGCAGTGATGCCAGGGGCGATAGCACAGATACGCAGTATTTT. The chain carries TRBV2 and TRBJ2-3; D might be TRBD1 (6 bases). The V and J ends lost 3 bases and 0 bases respectively, with 13 bases between them. This CDR3 is built from 16 residues. Germline V gives CDR1 SNHLY, CDR2 FYNNEI.

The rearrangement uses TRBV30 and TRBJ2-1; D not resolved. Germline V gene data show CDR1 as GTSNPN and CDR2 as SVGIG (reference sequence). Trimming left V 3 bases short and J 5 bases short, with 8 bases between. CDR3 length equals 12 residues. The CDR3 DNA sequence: TGTGCCTGGAGCCAGAACAACAATGAGCAGTTCTTC. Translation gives CAWSQNNNEQFF.

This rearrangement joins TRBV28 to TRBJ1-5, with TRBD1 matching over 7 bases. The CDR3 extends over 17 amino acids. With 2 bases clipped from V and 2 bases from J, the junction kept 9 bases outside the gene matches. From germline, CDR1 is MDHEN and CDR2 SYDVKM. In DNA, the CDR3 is TGTGCCAGCAGTTTAATCAGAGGGGGCAGGGGCAATCAGCCCCAGCATTTT. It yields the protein CASSLIRGGRGNQPQHF. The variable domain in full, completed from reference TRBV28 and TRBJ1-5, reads DVKVTQSSRYLVKRTGEKVFLECVQDMDHENMFWYRQDPGLGLRLIYFSYDVKMKEKGDIPEGYSVSREKKERFSLILESASTNQTSMYLCASSLIRGGRGNQPQHFGDGTRLSIL.

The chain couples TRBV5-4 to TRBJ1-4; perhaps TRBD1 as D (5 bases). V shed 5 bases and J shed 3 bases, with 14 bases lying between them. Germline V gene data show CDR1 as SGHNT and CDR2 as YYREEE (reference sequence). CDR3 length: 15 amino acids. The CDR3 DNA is TGTGCCAGCAGATTAGCGGGGGGTTCTAATGAAAAACTGTTTTTT. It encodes CASRLAGGSNEKLFF.

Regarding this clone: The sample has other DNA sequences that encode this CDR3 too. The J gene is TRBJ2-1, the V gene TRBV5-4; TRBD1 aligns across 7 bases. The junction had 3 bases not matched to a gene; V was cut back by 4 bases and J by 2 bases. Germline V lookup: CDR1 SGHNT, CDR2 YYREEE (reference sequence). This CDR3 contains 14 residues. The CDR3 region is CASSLDRAYNEQFF. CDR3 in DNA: TGTGCCAGCAGCCTCGACAGGGCCTACAATGAGCAGTTCTTC.

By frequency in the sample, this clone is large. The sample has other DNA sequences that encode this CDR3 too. The CDR3 DNA follows: TGTGCCAGCAGCTTGACAGGGGGTAACGAGCAGTACTTC. Amino acids: CASSLTGGNEQYF. V gene TRBV7-9 combines with J gene TRBJ2-7; the match to TRBD1 covers 9 bases. The CDR3 totals 13 residues. Germline V lookup: CDR1 SEHNR, CDR2 FQNEAQ (reference sequence). The V and J ends lost 3 bases and 5 bases, in that order; junction bases with no gene match: 2.

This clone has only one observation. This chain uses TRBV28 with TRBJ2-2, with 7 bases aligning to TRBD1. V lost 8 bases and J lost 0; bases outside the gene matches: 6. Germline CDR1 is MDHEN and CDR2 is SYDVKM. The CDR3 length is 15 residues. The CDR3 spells CASLTGQANTGELFF. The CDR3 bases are TGTGCCAGCCTAACTGGACAGGCGAACACCGGGGAGCTGTTTTTT.

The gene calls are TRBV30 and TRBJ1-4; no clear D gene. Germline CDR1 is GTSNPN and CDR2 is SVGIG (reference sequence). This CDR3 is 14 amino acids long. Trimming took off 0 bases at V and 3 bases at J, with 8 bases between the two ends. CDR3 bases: TGTGCCTGGAGTGTGCCTATACCTAATGAAAAACTGTTTTTT. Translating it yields CAWSVPIPNEKLFF.

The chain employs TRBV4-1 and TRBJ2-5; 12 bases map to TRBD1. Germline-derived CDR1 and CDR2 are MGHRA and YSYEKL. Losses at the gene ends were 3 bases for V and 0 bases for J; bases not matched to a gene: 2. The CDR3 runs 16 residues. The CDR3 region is CASSQGQGAYQETQYF. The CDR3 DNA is TGCGCCAGCAGCCAGGGACAGGGGGCCTACCAAGAGACCCAGTACTTC.

In DNA, the CDR3 is TGTGCCAGCAGCTCGGGACAGGGGGGCACTGAAGCTTTCTTT. Encoded protein: CASSSGQGGTEAFF. This chain links TRBV28 with TRBJ1-1; 11 nucleotides match TRBD1. This CDR3 comprises 14 residues. V lost 6 bases to trimming and J lost 4 bases; unmatched junction nucleotides: 4. Looked up from germline, CDR1 is MDHEN and CDR2 is SYDVKM.

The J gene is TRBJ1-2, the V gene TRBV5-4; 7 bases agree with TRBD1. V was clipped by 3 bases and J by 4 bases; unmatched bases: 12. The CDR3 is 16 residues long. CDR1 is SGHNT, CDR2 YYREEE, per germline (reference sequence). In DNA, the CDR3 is TGTGCCAGCAGCTCGAGGACAGGCCCCTCTAGCTATGGCTACACCTTC. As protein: CASSSRTGPSSYGYTF.

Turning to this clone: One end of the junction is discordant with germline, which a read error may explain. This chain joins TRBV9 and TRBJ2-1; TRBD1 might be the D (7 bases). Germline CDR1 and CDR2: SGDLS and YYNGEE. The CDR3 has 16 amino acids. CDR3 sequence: CVSSVAGRGRYNEQFF. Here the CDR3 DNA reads TGTGTCAGCAGCGTAGCTGGCAGGGGGAGGTACAATGAGCAGTTCTTC.